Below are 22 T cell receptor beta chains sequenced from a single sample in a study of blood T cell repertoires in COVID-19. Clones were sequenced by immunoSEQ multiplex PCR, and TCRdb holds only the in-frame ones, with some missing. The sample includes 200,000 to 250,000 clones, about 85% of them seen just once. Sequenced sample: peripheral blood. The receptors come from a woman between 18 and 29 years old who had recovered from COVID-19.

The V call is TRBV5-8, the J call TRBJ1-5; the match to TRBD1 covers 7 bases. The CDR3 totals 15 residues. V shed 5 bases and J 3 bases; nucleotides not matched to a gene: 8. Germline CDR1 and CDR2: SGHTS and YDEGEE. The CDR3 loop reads CASSFPGQYNQPQHF. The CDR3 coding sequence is TGTGCCAGCAGTTTTCCGGGACAGTACAATCAGCCCCAGCATTTT. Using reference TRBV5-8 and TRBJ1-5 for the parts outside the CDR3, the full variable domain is EAGVTQSPTHLIKTRGQQATLRCSPISGHTSVYWYQQALGLGLQFLLWYDEGEERNRGNFPPRFSGRQFPNYSSELNVNALELEDSALYLCASSFPGQYNQPQHFGDGTRLSIL.

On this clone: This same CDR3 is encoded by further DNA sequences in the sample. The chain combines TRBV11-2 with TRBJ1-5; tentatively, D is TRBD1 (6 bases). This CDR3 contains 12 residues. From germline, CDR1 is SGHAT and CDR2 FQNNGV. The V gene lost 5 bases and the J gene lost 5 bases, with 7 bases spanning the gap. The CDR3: CASSPGDQPQHF. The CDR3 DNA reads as TGTGCCAGCAGCCCAGGGGATCAGCCCCAGCATTTT. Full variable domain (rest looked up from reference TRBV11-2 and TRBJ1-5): EAGVAQSPRYKIIEKRQSVAFWCNPISGHATLYWYQQILGQGPKLLIQFQNNGVVDDSQLPKDRFSAERLKGVDSTLKIQPAKLEDSAVYLCASSPGDQPQHFGDGTRLSIL.

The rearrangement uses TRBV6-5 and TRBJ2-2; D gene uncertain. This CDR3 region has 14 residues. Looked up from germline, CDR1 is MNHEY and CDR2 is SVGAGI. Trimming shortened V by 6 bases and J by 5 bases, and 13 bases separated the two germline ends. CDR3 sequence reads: CASSLNSETGELFF. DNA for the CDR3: TGTGCCAGCAGCCTAAACAGTGAAACCGGGGAGCTGTTTTTT.

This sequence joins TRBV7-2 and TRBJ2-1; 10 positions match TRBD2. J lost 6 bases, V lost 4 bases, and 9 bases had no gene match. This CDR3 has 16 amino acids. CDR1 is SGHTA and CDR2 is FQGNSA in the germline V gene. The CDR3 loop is CASSSLRLAGRNEQFF. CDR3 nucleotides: TGTGCCAGCAGCTCTCTCAGACTAGCGGGCCGCAATGAGCAGTTCTTC.

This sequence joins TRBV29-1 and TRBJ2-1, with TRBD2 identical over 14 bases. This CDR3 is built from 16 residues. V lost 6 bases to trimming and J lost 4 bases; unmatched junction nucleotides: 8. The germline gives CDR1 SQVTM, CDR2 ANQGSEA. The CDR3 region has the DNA TGCAGCGTGGAGGGGGGACTAGCGGGAGAATACAATGAGCAGTTCTTC. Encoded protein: CSVEGGLAGEYNEQFF.

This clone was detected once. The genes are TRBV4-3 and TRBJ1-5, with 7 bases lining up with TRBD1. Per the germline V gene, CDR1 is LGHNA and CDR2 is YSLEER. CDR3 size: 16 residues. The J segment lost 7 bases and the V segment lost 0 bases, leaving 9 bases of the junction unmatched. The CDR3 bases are TGCGCCAGCAGCCAAGAAATAGGAGGGGGCGGACAGCCCCAGCATTTT. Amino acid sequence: CASSQEIGGGGQPQHF.

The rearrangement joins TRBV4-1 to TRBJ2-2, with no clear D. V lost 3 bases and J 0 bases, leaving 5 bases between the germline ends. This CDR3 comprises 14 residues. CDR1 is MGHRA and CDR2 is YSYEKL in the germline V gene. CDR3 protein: CASSHTTNTGELFF. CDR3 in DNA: TGCGCCAGCAGCCACACTACGAACACCGGGGAGCTGTTTTTT.

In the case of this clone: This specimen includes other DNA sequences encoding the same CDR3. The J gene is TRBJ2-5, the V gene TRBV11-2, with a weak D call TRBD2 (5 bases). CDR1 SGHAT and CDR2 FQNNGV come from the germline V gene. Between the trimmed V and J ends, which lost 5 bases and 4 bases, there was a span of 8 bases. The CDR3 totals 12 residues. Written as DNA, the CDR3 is TGTGCCAGCAGCCCTCGGGGAGAGACCCAGTACTTC. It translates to CASSPRGETQYF.

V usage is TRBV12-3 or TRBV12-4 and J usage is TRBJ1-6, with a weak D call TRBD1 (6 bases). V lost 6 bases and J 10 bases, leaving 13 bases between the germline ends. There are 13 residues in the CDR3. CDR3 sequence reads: CASSYREQSPLHF. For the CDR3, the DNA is TGTGCCAGCAGCTACAGGGAGCAATCACCCCTCCACTTT.

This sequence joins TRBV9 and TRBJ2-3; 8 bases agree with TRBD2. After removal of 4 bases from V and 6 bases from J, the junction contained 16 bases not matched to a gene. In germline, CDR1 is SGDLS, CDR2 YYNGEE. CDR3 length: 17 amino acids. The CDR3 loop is CASSPVSGRPPRDTQYF. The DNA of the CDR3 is TGTGCCAGCAGCCCAGTAAGCGGGAGACCGCCCAGGGATACGCAGTATTTT.

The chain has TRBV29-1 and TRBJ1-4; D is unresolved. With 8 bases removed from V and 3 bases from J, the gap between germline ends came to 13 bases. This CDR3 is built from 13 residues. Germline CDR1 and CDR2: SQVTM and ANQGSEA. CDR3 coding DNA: TGCAGCTACCAGTGGGGAGCTAATGAAAAACTGTTTTTT. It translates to CSYQWGANEKLFF.

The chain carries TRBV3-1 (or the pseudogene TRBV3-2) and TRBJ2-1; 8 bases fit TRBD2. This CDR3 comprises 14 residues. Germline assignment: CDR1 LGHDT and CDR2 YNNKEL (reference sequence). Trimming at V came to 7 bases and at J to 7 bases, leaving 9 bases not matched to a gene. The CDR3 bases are TGTGCCAGCAAGGCTAGCGGGCTGAGTAATGAGCAGTTCTTC. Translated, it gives CASKASGLSNEQFF.

The CDR3 DNA is TGTGCCACCGACGGCGAGACAGGATACTACACTGAAGCTTTCTTT. It translates to CATDGETGYYTEAFF. The chain recombines TRBV19 with TRBJ1-1; D is perhaps TRBD1 (6 bases). The CDR3 length is 15 residues. Trimming left V 10 bases short and J 3 bases short, with 21 bases between. The germline V gene encodes CDR1 LNHDA and CDR2 SQIVND (reference sequence).

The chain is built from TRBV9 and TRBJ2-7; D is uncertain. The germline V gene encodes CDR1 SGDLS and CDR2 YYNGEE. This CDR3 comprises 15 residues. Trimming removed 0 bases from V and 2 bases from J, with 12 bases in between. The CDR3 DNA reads TGTGCCAGCAGCGTAGAAGACGGAGCACCCTACGAGCAGTACTTC. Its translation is CASSVEDGAPYEQYF. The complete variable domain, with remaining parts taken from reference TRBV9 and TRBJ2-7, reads DSGVTQTPKHLITATGQRVTLRCSPRSGDLSVYWYQQSLDQGLQFLIQYYNGEERAKGNILERFSAQQFPDLHSELNLSSLELGDSALYFCASSVEDGAPYEQYFGPGTRLTVT.

The CDR3 region is CASSQSATEGGETQYF. The CDR3 coding sequence is TGTGCCAGCAGCCAATCGGCCACCGAAGGGGGAGAGACCCAGTACTTC. The V gene is TRBV3-1 (or the pseudogene TRBV3-2), the J gene TRBJ2-5; perhaps TRBD1 as D (6 bases). This CDR3 is built from 16 residues. The V and J ends lost 2 bases and 4 bases respectively, with 17 bases between them. CDR1 and CDR2 (germline): LGHDT, YNNKEL (reference sequence).

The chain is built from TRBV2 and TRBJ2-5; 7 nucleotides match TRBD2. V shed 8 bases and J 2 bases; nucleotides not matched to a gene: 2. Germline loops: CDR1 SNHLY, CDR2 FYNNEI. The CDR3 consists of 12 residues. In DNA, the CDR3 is TGTGCCAGCCAGGGACTACAAGAGACCCAGTACTTC. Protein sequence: CASQGLQETQYF.

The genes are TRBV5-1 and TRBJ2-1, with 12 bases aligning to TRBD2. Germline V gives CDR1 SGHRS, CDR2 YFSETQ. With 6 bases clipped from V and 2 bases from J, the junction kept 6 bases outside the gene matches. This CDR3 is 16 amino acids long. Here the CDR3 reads CASTRLAGAPYNEQFF. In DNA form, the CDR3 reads TGCGCCAGCACCAGACTAGCGGGAGCGCCCTACAATGAGCAGTTCTTC. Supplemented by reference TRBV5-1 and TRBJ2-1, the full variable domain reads KAGVTQTPRYLIKTRGQQVTLSCSPISGHRSVSWYQQTPGQGLQFLFEYFSETQRNKGNFPGRFSGRQFSNSRSEMNVSTLELGDSALYLCASTRLAGAPYNEQFFGPGTRLTVL.

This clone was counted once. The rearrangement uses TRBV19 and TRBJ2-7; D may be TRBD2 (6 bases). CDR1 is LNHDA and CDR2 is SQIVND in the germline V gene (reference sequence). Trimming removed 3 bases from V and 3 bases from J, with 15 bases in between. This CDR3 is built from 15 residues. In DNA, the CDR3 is TGTGCCAGTAGTATTGAGGCGGGAATCAGCTACGAGCAGTACTTC. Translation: CASSIEAGISYEQYF.

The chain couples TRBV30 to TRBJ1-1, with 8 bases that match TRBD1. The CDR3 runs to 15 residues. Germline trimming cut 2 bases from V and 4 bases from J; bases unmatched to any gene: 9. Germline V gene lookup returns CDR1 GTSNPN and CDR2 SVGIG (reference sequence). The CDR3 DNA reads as TGTGCCTGGAGTCCAGGACAGGGCGGGAGCACTGAAGCTTTCTTT. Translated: CAWSPGQGGSTEAFF.

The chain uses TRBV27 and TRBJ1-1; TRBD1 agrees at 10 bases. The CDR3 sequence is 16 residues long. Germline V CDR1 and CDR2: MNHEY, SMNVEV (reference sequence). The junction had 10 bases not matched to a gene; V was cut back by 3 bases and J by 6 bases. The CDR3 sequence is CASSLSGTGVSAEAFF. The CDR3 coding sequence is TGTGCCAGCAGTTTGTCCGGGACAGGGGTTTCGGCTGAAGCTTTCTTT.

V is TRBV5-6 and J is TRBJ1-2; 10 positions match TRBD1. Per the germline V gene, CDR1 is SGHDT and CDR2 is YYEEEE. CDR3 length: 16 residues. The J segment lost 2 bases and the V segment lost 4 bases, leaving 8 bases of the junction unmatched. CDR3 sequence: CASSHGTGVRNYGYTF. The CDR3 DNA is TGTGCCAGCAGCCATGGGACAGGGGTGAGAAACTATGGCTACACCTTC.

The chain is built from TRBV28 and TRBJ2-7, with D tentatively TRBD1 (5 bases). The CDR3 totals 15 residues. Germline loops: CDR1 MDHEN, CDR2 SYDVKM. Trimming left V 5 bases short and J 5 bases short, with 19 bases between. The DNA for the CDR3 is TGTGCCAGCAGTCCCTACTCTGGGGCCAAGGACGAGCAGTACTTC. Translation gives CASSPYSGAKDEQYF. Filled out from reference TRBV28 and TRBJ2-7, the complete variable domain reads DVKVTQSSRYLVKRTGEKVFLECVQDMDHENMFWYRQDPGLGLRLIYFSYDVKMKEKGDIPEGYSVSREKKERFSLILESASTNQTSMYLCASSPYSGAKDEQYFGPGTRLTVT.